Listed below are T cell receptor beta chains from one sample, sequenced in a study of T-cell memory formation after mild COVID-19. TCRdb used MiXCR to reprocess the 5' RACE reads, holding one entry per CDR3 protein. The repertoire consists of hundreds of thousands of distinct CDR3 sequences, with 19% occurring once and the leading ten covering around 21%. Sequencing input: PBMCs or a T cell subset sorted from them (not recorded which). Receptors originate from a man aged 18 to 30 who had mild COVID-19 (a few samples of this study predate the infection). Cell type and time point are not known. CDR3s include the opening cysteine and the closing phenylalanine or tryptophan. A D gene is named only where the DNA matches it firmly. Not all rows give a size; the values are once, few, many and, for expanded clones, a class.

TGCAGTGCCCTCGCAAGGGTAGGGAATCAGCCCCAGCATTTT CSALARVGNQPQHF - 14 TRBJ1-5 TRBV20-1 -
TGTGCCAGCACCTCGACGCGGGGTTCACGATCCTACAATGAGCAGTTCTTC CASTSTRGSRSYNEQFF - 17 TRBJ2-1 TRBV6-2/TRBV6-3 -
TGTGCCAGCCTTCGGGGGGCGCTCACCGGGGAGCTGTTTTTT CASLRGALTGELFF - 14 TRBJ2-2 TRBV7-9 -
TGTGCCAGCAGCCTAAAACGGGACAGGGGGTACCAAGAGACCCAGTACTTC CASSLKRDRGYQETQYF TRBD1 17 TRBJ2-5 TRBV7-9 -
TGTGCCAGCAGTAGAAGACAGAACACTGAAGCTTTCTTT CASSRRQNTEAFF - 13 TRBJ1-1 TRBV6-2/TRBV6-3 few
TGCAGTGCTAGAAAACCGGGACAGGGGTATACTGAAGCTTTCTTT CSARKPGQGYTEAFF TRBD1 15 TRBJ1-1 TRBV20-1 -
TGTGCCAGCAGCTTAGGGGGGAACACTGAAGCTTTCTTT CASSLGGNTEAFF - 13 TRBJ1-1 TRBV5-1 many
TGTGCCAGCTGTAGACATCTGGCGGGGGAGGGGGAGCTGTTTTTT CASCRHLAGEGELFF TRBD2 15 TRBJ2-2 TRBV7-2 -
TGCGCCAGCAGCTTGACTAGCGGGTCAGATACGCAGTATTTT CASSLTSGSDTQYF TRBD2 14 TRBJ2-3 TRBV5-1 many
TGTGCCAGCAGTTACGCGACAGGGAGCTACGAGCAGTACTTC CASSYATGSYEQYF TRBD1 14 TRBJ2-7 TRBV6-5 few
TGTGCCAGCAGCTCGCTGCAAGGTCAGCCCCAGCATTTT CASSSLQGQPQHF - 13 TRBJ1-5 TRBV7-9 -
TGTGCCAGCAGTTTATTGGGACAGGTCCCCGGGGAGCTGTTTTTT CASSLLGQVPGELFF TRBD1 15 TRBJ2-2 TRBV27 few
TGTGCCAGCAGCCGATCTGGGGACAGCACAGATACGCAGTATTTT CASSRSGDSTDTQYF - 15 TRBJ2-3 TRBV5-5 -
TGCAGCGGTTGGGACAGCAACTACGAGCAGTACTTC CSGWDSNYEQYF TRBD1 12 TRBJ2-7 TRBV29-1 few
TGTGCCAGCAGTGAAATGGTCCCTGGCGCTTTCTTT CASSEMVPGAFF - 12 TRBJ1-1 TRBV2 -
TGCGCCAGCAGCTTTCGCTTACCCCGCACAGATACGCAGTATTTT CASSFRLPRTDTQYF - 15 TRBJ2-3 TRBV5-1 -
TGCGCCAGCAGCCAAGATCCGGGCAGATCTGATACAGATACGCAGTATTTT CASSQDPGRSDTDTQYF - 17 TRBJ2-3 TRBV4-1 -
TGTGCCAGCAGCCAAGCAGGGGTGGATCAGCCCCAGCATTTT CASSQAGVDQPQHF - 14 TRBJ1-5 TRBV3-1 -
TGTGCCAGCAGTCCATCAGTCTCTGGGGCCAACGTCCTGACTTTC CASSPSVSGANVLTF - 15 TRBJ2-6 TRBV12-3/TRBV12-4 -
TGCGCCAGCAGCCAACCGGGACAGGGAACTGAAGCTTTCTTT CASSQPGQGTEAFF TRBD1 14 TRBJ1-1 TRBV4-1 few
TGTGCCAGCAGTCACAACCAATTTAGCGGGGCTGGGGCCAACGTCCTGACTTTC CASSHNQFSGAGANVLTF TRBD2 18 TRBJ2-6 TRBV6-1 -
TGTGCCAGCAGCTTAGCTTCGACGGGGTACACTGAAGCTTTCTTT CASSLASTGYTEAFF - 15 TRBJ1-1 TRBV7-2 -